This T cell receptor beta chain was captured by sequencing in a study of tumor-infiltrating lymphocytes in primary liver carcinoma. Study-wide background: Stage T1-T3 N0M0 tumors spanned about 4.2 to 11 cm. Study conclusions and caveats: Tumor specimens were characterized by a significantly higher top-250-clone fraction than blood (p = 0.039).

Of note for this clonotype: Its antigen is not known.

From 400 to 500 ng total RNA, TCR beta cDNA was generated with a primer in the constant region. Each TCR beta library was derived from three nested multiplex PCR rounds that employed slightly modified ARM-PCR. The study ran its first two PCR rounds for around 10 cycles each, using TRBV1-TRBV30 forward primers and a C-beta reverse primer. TCRdb independently ran MiXCR on the multiplex PCR reads; one entry per CDR3 protein. The sample records about 200,000 distinct CDR3 sequences, approximately 64% being singletons. V lost 5 bases to trimming and J lost 2 bases, with 14 bases between them. This CDR3 contains 15 residues. CDR1 and CDR2 (germline): SGHAT, FQNNGV. Blood RNA was derived from unsorted whole blood, and germline DNA was extracted too.

Sequencing used peripheral blood. The sequence was collected from a woman aged 55-75 years with primary liver carcinoma and hepatitis B virus infection. The genes are TRBV11-2 and TRBJ2-3; D is possibly TRBD1 (5 bases). The CDR3 DNA is TGTGCCAGCAGCCGCACTTTGACAGACACAGATACGCAGTATTTT. It specifies CASSRTLTDTDTQYF.